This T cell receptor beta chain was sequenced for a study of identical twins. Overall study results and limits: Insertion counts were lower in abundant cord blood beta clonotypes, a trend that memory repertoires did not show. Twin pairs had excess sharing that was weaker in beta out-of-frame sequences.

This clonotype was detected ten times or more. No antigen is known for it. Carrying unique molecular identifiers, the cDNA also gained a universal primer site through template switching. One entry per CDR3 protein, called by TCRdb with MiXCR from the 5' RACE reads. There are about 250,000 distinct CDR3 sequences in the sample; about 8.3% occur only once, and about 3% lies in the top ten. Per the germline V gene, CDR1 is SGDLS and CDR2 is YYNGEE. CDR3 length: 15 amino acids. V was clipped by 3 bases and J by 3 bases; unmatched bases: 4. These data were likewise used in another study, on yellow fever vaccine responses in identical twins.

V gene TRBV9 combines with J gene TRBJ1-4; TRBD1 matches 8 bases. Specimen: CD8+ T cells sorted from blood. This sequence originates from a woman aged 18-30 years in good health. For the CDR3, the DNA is TGTGCCAGCAGCGACACAGGGGGTCCTAATGAAAAACTGTTTTTT. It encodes CASSDTGGPNEKLFF.